What follows is one T cell receptor beta chain and its context. Its antigen is still unknown. The data derive from a study of T-cell reconstitution after alpha-beta-depleted transplantation in children. Findings and caveats of the study: There were some patients whose high TCRbeta diversity at day 60 came from surviving recipient T cells and thymic progenitors. One year post-transplant, T-cell counts and diversity were largely derived from T cells produced anew. Reportedly, only several hundred clones from non-depleted graft cells drove alpha-beta T-cell counts at about two months.

The authors prepared the TCRbeta library with unique molecular identifiers. TCRdb reprocessed the PCR reads via MiXCR and lists one record per CDR3 protein. Seen here are hundreds of thousands of distinct CDR3 sequences, roughly 15% observed once, and the top ten hold roughly 5%. The TCR sequence derives from a male patient under 18 who had a stem cell transplant for acute lymphoblastic leukemia, so the T cells may come from the graft donor. The specimen comprised PBMCs, mostly from graft donor cells, sampled 360 days after TCRalphabeta/CD19-depleted stem cell transplant.

CDR3 in DNA: TGTGCCAGCAGCCCTAGCGGAGCCTACAATGAGCAGTTCTTC. It encodes CASSPSGAYNEQFF. The chain is built from TRBV7-2 and TRBJ2-1, with TRBD2 matching over 7 bases. Germline V lookup: CDR1 SGHTA, CDR2 FQGNSA. This CDR3 has 14 residues. The ends lost 5 bases at V and 2 bases at J; junction bases unmatched: 3.